The 24 T cell receptor beta chains listed next were all sequenced from one sample in a study of shared clonotypes between healthy human individuals. Sequencing used immunoSEQ multiplex PCR; TCRdb keeps in-frame clones, though not all of them. This sample yields more than 150,000 clones, of which around 63% are seen a single time; roughly a tenth belongs to the top ten. Sequenced input: memory CD4+ T cells sorted from blood. As to subset: CD45RA-negative fraction. All receptors derive from a man aged 25-45 years in good health.

This chain links TRBV7-9 with TRBJ1-1; D is uncertain. Germline CDR1 is SEHNR and CDR2 is FQNEAQ (reference sequence). This CDR3 has 14 amino acids. Trimming shortened V by 5 bases and J by 4 bases, and 14 bases separated the two germline ends. The CDR3 DNA reads as TGTGCCAGCAGCCCCGGTCAATGGGGCACTGAAGCTTTCTTT. Amino acid sequence: CASSPGQWGTEAFF. Combining the CDR3 with reference TRBV7-9 and TRBJ1-1 gives the whole variable domain DTGVSQNPRHKITKRGQNVTFRCDPISEHNRLYWYRQTLGQGPEFLTYFQNEAQLEKSRLLSDRFSAERPKGSFSTLEIQRTEQGDSAMYLCASSPGQWGTEAFFGQGTRLTVV.

The chain uses TRBV19 and TRBJ2-1; possibly TRBD1 or TRBD2 for D (5 bases each). V dropped 3 bases and J dropped 6 bases, with 15 bases sitting between them. The CDR3 has 15 residues. Germline values: CDR1 LNHDA, CDR2 SQIVND (reference sequence). The CDR3 loop reads CASSILLWDGNEQFF. For the CDR3, the DNA is TGTGCCAGTAGTATTCTGTTGTGGGACGGCAATGAGCAGTTCTTC.

A note on this clone: The sample holds other DNA sequences that translate to the same CDR3. The chain is built from TRBV7-2 and TRBJ1-5; tentative D call: TRBD1 (6 bases). The V end was cut by 5 bases, the J end by 5 bases, with 10 bases between. The germline V gene has CDR1 SGHTA and CDR2 FQGNSA. The CDR3 is 13 residues long. CDR3 coding DNA: TGTGCCAGCAGCATCAGGGGAGATCAGCCCCAGCATTTT. Residues: CASSIRGDQPQHF.

The J gene is TRBJ1-1, the V gene TRBV5-1; a weak D match, TRBD1 (6 bases). Germline V gives CDR1 SGHRS, CDR2 YFSETQ. The CDR3 consists of 14 residues. V was trimmed by 4 bases and J by 4 bases, leaving 14 bases between them. Here the CDR3 reads CASSKMTGSTEAFF. The CDR3 nucleotides read TGCGCCAGCAGCAAGATGACAGGAAGCACTGAAGCTTTCTTT.

The chain recombines TRBV2 with TRBJ1-1; no firm D call. Germline CDR1 reads SNHLY; CDR2 reads FYNNEI. CDR3 size: 13 residues. V was pared by 8 bases and J by 0 bases, with 10 bases between. CDR3 nucleotides: TGTGCCAGCGGGGAAGGGTTGAACACTGAAGCTTTCTTT. Amino acid sequence: CASGEGLNTEAFF.

This clone was counted between two and nine times. The chain joins TRBV2 to TRBJ2-5; no reliable D call. Germline lookup yields CDR1 SNHLY and CDR2 FYNNEI. Trimming shortened V by 8 bases and J by 3 bases, and 10 bases separated the two germline ends. The CDR3 consists of 12 residues. In nucleotides, the CDR3 is TGTGCCAGCCAAACCCCTAAAGAGACCCAGTACTTC. Amino acid sequence: CASQTPKETQYF.

Concerning this clone: A far bigger clonotype differs at one base, so this is likely a read error. The rearrangement joins TRBV5-1 to TRBJ2-3, with D hard to call. This CDR3 is 14 amino acids long. Looked up from germline, CDR1 is SGHRS and CDR2 is YFSETQ. The V gene lost 0 bases and the J gene lost 1 base, with 6 bases spanning the gap. The CDR3 DNA reads as TGCGCCAGCAGCTTGGTTGCGGGCACAGATACGCAGTATTTT. Protein sequence: CASSLVAGTDTQYF.

The chain uses TRBV18 and TRBJ2-5; TRBD2 matches at 12 bases. Germline V gene lookup returns CDR1 KGHSH and CDR2 LQKENI. With 1 base clipped from V and 5 bases from J, the junction kept 5 bases outside the gene matches. CDR3 length: 16 amino acids. CDR3 nucleotides: TGTGCCAGCTCACCACGGGAGACTAGCGGGAGTGAGACCCAGTACTTC. This codes for CASSPRETSGSETQYF.

This clone has just one count. The CDR3 nucleotides read TGTGCCAGCAGTGAAGGAGAAGGAATCGGGCAGCCCCAGCATTTT. Translated: CASSEGEGIGQPQHF. The chain joins TRBV25-1 to TRBJ1-5; D gene unclear. The CDR3 extends over 15 amino acids. Trimming shortened V by 2 bases and J by 7 bases, and 15 bases separated the two germline ends. Germline CDR1 reads MGHDK; CDR2 reads SYGVNS.

V is TRBV10-2 and J is TRBJ2-1; weak D call: TRBD2 (6 bases). The CDR3 totals 15 residues. The germline V and J ends were trimmed by 6 bases and 9 bases, with 21 bases remaining between them. Germline V CDR1 and CDR2: WSHSY, SAAADI. The CDR3: CASRTPRGLGFEQFF. CDR3 DNA: TGCGCCAGCAGGACCCCGCGGGGTCTGGGCTTTGAGCAGTTCTTC.

The chain employs TRBV15 and TRBJ2-3; D is unresolved. V was cut by 0 bases and J by 2 bases, with 18 bases left in between. Germline assignment: CDR1 LNHNV and CDR2 YYDKDF (reference sequence). This CDR3 is 18 amino acids long. In nucleotides, the CDR3 is TGTGCCACCAGCAGAGATCGGTCGGGCCTATCCCTCACAGATACGCAGTATTTT. Encoded protein: CATSRDRSGLSLTDTQYF. The full variable domain, rest sourced from reference TRBV15 and TRBJ2-3, is DAMVIQNPRYQVTQFGKPVTLSCSQTLNHNVMYWYQQKSSQAPKLLFHYYDKDFNNEADTPDNFQSRRPNTSFCFLDIRSPGLGDTAMYLCATSRDRSGLSLTDTQYFGPGTRLTVL.

The chain carries TRBV28 and TRBJ2-1; TRBD2 matches 14 bases. V lost 5 bases and J lost 8; bases outside the gene matches: 8. The CDR3 is 16 amino acids. Germline V gene data show CDR1 as MDHEN and CDR2 as SYDVKM. The CDR3 here is CASSKGTSGSMYEQFF. DNA of the CDR3: TGTGCCAGCAGTAAAGGGACTAGCGGGAGTATGTATGAGCAGTTCTTC.

The rearrangement joins TRBV7-9 to TRBJ1-2, with D maybe TRBD1 (5 bases). Germline-derived CDR1 and CDR2 are SEHNR and FQNEAQ (reference sequence). The CDR3 is 13 amino acids. V lost 5 bases to trimming and J lost 4 bases, with 11 bases between them. The CDR3 loop is CASSVTGTYGYTF. CDR3 DNA: TGTGCCAGCAGCGTTACCGGGACCTATGGCTACACCTTC.

This clone was counted at least ten times. The genes are TRBV6-6 and TRBJ1-1; D remains ambiguous. This CDR3 contains 11 residues. CDR1 and CDR2 (germline): MNHNY, SVGAGI (reference sequence). The V and J ends lost 7 bases and 1 base respectively, with 4 bases between them. The CDR3 DNA is TGTGCCAGCACGCCGAACACTGAAGCTTTCTTT. This gives the protein CASTPNTEAFF.

This sequence joins TRBV5-4 and TRBJ2-7, with 8 bases identical to TRBD1. In germline, CDR1 is SGHNT, CDR2 YYREEE (reference sequence). The CDR3 totals 15 residues. Losses at the gene ends were 2 bases for V and 2 bases for J; bases not matched to a gene: 6. The CDR3 sequence is CASSLGGTGTYEQYF. The DNA of the CDR3 is TGTGCCAGCAGCTTAGGTGGGACAGGAACCTACGAGCAGTACTTC.

The chain carries TRBV28 and TRBJ1-5, with a weak D call TRBD1 (5 bases). Trimming shortened V by 10 bases and J by 0 bases, and 10 bases separated the two germline ends. This CDR3 is built from 13 residues. Germline CDR1 is MDHEN and CDR2 is SYDVKM. CDR3 coding DNA: TGTGCCACGGGGGTCGGTAGCAATCAGCCCCAGCATTTT. Translating it yields CATGVGSNQPQHF.

This rearrangement joins TRBV5-1 to TRBJ1-1; 7 bases fit TRBD1. Trimming removed 4 bases from V and 1 base from J; junction bases left unmatched: 10. This CDR3 comprises 16 residues. CDR1 is SGHRS, CDR2 YFSETQ, per germline. CDR3 DNA sequence: TGCGCCAGCAGCCCCCTTACGACAGGGCGGAACACTGAAGCTTTCTTT. Translated: CASSPLTTGRNTEAFF.

This clone came up once. The genes are TRBV11-2 and TRBJ2-3; TRBD2 matches 10 bases. The CDR3 is 14 amino acids. CDR1 and CDR2 (germline): SGHAT, FQNNGV. V was clipped by 5 bases and J by 6 bases; unmatched bases: 5. The CDR3 reads CASSESGRGDTQYF. The CDR3 coding sequence is TGTGCCAGCAGCGAAAGCGGGAGGGGGGATACGCAGTATTTT.

V usage is TRBV11-2 and J usage is TRBJ2-3; maybe TRBD1 (6 bases). The V and J ends lost 0 bases and 4 bases respectively, with 14 bases between them. CDR3 length: 16 residues. Germline values: CDR1 SGHAT, CDR2 FQNNGV. The CDR3 nucleotides are TGTGCCAGCAGCTTAGACGGGTTCCCAGGGGCAGATACGCAGTATTTT. Translation gives CASSLDGFPGADTQYF.

The chain carries TRBV7-9 and TRBJ1-1; D gene uncertain. V was clipped by 5 bases and J by 3 bases, with 10 bases between them. The CDR3 spans 13 residues. Germline V gene sequence: CDR1 SEHNR, CDR2 FQNEAQ (reference sequence). In DNA form, the CDR3 reads TGTGCCAGCAGCACTATTTGGGACACTGAAGCTTTCTTT. Translation: CASSTIWDTEAFF.

This sequence joins TRBV30 and TRBJ2-1; 8 bases agree with TRBD2. The CDR3 has 16 residues. CDR1 is GTSNPN and CDR2 is SVGIG in the germline V gene (reference sequence). V lost 0 bases to trimming and J lost 0 bases; unmatched junction nucleotides: 4. CDR3 loop: CAWSVSSGSSYNEQFF. CDR3 DNA sequence: TGTGCCTGGAGTGTATCCAGCGGGAGCTCCTACAATGAGCAGTTCTTC.

This clone was detected a few times. This chain connects TRBV12-5 to TRBJ2-5; D possibly uses TRBD1 or TRBD2 (5 bases each). In germline, CDR1 is LGHNT, CDR2 FRNRAP. Trimming removed 0 bases at V and 4 bases at J, with 6 bases between. This CDR3 has 13 residues. The CDR3 spells CASGLVGGETQYF. DNA of the CDR3: TGTGCTAGTGGTTTGGTTGGGGGAGAGACCCAGTACTTC.

This clone was recorded once. The chain combines TRBV28 with TRBJ1-1; TRBD1 matches 7 bases. CDR1 and CDR2 (germline): MDHEN, SYDVKM. After removal of 5 bases from V and 4 bases from J, the junction contained 10 bases not matched to a gene. The CDR3 extends over 15 amino acids. DNA for the CDR3: TGTGCCAGCAGTATCCGGACAGGCCTGAGCACTGAAGCTTTCTTT. This gives the protein CASSIRTGLSTEAFF.

This clone appeared once. V and J are TRBV6-6 and TRBJ1-3; D gene uncertain. The CDR3 spans 14 residues. V lost 10 bases and J 3 bases, leaving 16 bases between the germline ends. Looked up from germline, CDR1 is MNHNY and CDR2 is SVGAGI (reference sequence). CDR3 nucleotides: TGTGCCACCAGGCAGTCAGACTTTGGAAACACCATATATTTT. It is translated as CATRQSDFGNTIYF.